This is a list of T cell receptor beta chains from one sample in a study of PD-1 blockade in classical Hodgkin lymphoma. Generated by immunoSEQ multiplex PCR, the TCRdb table keeps only in-frame clones and is missing some. The sample contains around 39,000 clones, 76% of which appear only once. Source: peripheral blood mononuclear cells (PBMCs), taken before the second cycle of nivolumab. The receptors here all came from a human donor with classical Hodgkin lymphoma. CDR3s include the opening cysteine and the closing phenylalanine or tryptophan. The D gene is left open where the match is weak. The size entry is marked missing in some rows and otherwise reads once, few, many or a size class.

>.|TRBV7-9|.|TRBJ2-7
CASSLARAYEQYF
TGTGCCAGCAGCTTAGCAAGAGCCTACGAGCAGTACTTC
>.|TRBV25-1|.|TRBJ2-6
CASSEYGSSGANVLTF
TGTGCCAGCAGTGAATACGGGTCCTCTGGGGCCAACGTCCTGACTTTC
>.|TRBV18|.|TRBJ2-7
CASSPQSGYEQYF
TGTGCCAGCTCACCACAATCGGGCTACGAGCAGTACTTC
>.|TRBV6-6|TRBD2|TRBJ2-7
CASSPGLAGSEQYF
TGTGCCAGCAGTCCCGGGCTAGCGGGGAGCGAGCAGTACTTC
>.|TRBV5-1|.|TRBJ2-7
CASSLALGPYEQYF
TGCGCCAGCAGCTTGGCGCTGGGCCCCTACGAGCAGTACTTC
>medium-sized|TRBV9|TRBD1|TRBJ2-4
CASSPHGDRGPLAKNIQYF
TGTGCCAGCAGCCCCCACGGAGACAGGGGGCCCTTAGCCAAAAACATTCAGTACTTC
>.|TRBV27|TRBD1|TRBJ2-7
CASSLSGTGGLGEQYF
TGTGCCAGCAGTTTATCGGGGACAGGGGGCTTAGGCGAGCAGTACTTC
>.|TRBV5-1|TRBD1|TRBJ1-6
CASSLGTGGRSPLHF
TGCGCCAGCAGCTTGGGGACAGGGGGCCGTTCACCCCTCCACTTT
>.|TRBV7-2|.|TRBJ2-7
CASSPYSGSSYEQYF
TGTGCCAGCAGCCCCTATTCGGGCAGCTCCTACGAGCAGTACTTC
>once|TRBV4-3|.|TRBJ1-6
CASSQGLKGGSYNSPLHF
TGCGCCAGCAGCCAAGGGTTGAAGGGGGGGTCCTATAATTCACCCCTCCACTTT
>.|TRBV15|TRBD1|TRBJ2-7
CATSSRDRDSYEQYF
TGTGCCACCAGCAGCCGGGACAGGGATTCCTACGAGCAGTACTTC
>.|TRBV9|.|TRBJ2-3
CASSVGSEGDTQYF
TGTGCCAGCAGCGTCGGCTCTGAAGGCGATACGCAGTATTTT
>.|TRBV6-5|TRBD2|TRBJ2-3
CASSSSGGWGDTQYF
TGTGCCAGCAGTTCTAGCGGGGGGTGGGGAGATACGCAGTATTTT
>once|TRBV27|.|TRBJ1-4
CASSRTKGSGVDEKLFF
TGTGCCAGCAGCCGAACTAAGGGCTCGGGGGTGGATGAAAAACTGTTTTTT
>.|TRBV19|TRBD1|TRBJ2-3
CASRGRGLGDTQYF
TGTGCCAGTAGAGGCAGGGGGTTAGGGGATACGCAGTATTTT
>.|TRBV19|TRBD1|TRBJ1-2
CASSRRGLNYGYTF
TGTGCCAGTAGCCGCAGGGGGCTGAACTATGGCTACACCTTC
>.|TRBV2|.|TRBJ1-1
CASSLGRGTEAFF
TGTGCCAGCAGTCTGGGCCGGGGAACTGAAGCTTTCTTT
>.|TRBV9|.|TRBJ2-5
CASSALWTLQETQYF
TGTGCCAGCAGCGCCCTTTGGACACTCCAAGAGACCCAGTACTTC
>.|TRBV19|TRBD1|TRBJ2-7
CASSSSGGTGGEQYF
TGTGCCAGTAGTTCCTCCGGCGGGACAGGAGGCGAGCAGTACTTC
>once|TRBV2|.|TRBJ2-7
CASARTVSSYEQYF
TGTGCCAGCGCCAGGACCGTAAGCTCCTACGAGCAGTACTTC
>few|TRBV15|.|TRBJ1-5
CATSRDPLASDGSQHF
TGTGCCACCAGCAGAGATCCCCTAGCCTCGGATGGGTCCCAGCATTTT
>.|TRBV18|.|TRBJ2-7
CASSPGYEQYF
TGTGCCAGCTCACCAGGGTACGAGCAGTACTTC
>.|TRBV10-2|.|TRBJ2-7
CASNGGRTYEQYF
TGCGCCAGCAATGGGGGACGCACCTACGAGCAGTACTTC
>.|TRBV19|.|TRBJ2-7
CASSPGGASYEQYF
TGTGCCAGTAGCCCTGGGGGGGCCTCCTACGAGCAGTACTTC
>few|TRBV7-2|.|TRBJ1-6
CASSPNNSPLHF
TGTGCCAGCAGTCCAAATAATTCACCCCTCCACTTT
>.|TRBV29-1|.|TRBJ2-7
CSVTFDGGLYEQYF
TGCAGCGTGACCTTTGACGGGGGACTCTACGAGCAGTACTTC
>few|TRBV18|.|TRBJ2-3
CASSFPGPPDTQYF
TGTGCCAGCTCTTTCCCGGGGCCCCCAGATACGCAGTATTTT
>.|TRBV6-1|TRBD1|TRBJ1-6
CASSDRTGSSYNSPLHF
TGTGCCAGCAGTGACCGGACAGGAAGCTCCTATAATTCACCCCTCCACTTT
>.|TRBV5-6|.|TRBJ1-2
CASSLSQEDGYTF
TGTGCCAGCAGCTTGTCCCAGGAGGATGGCTACACCTTC
>.|TRBV6-6|.|TRBJ2-5
CASSYSRAAQGTQYF
TGTGCCAGCAGTTACTCGCGAGCCGCACAGGGGACCCAGTACTTC
>.|TRBV13|.|TRBJ2-1
CASSLGPGEHNEQFF
TGTGCCAGCAGCTTAGGCCCGGGGGAGCACAATGAGCAGTTCTTC
>.|TRBV6-1|.|TRBJ2-1
CASSEAHNEQFF
TGTGCCAGCAGTGAAGCCCACAATGAGCAGTTCTTC
>.|TRBV7-2|.|TRBJ1-4
CASSLMAGINEKLFF
TGTGCCAGCAGCTTAATGGCAGGGATTAATGAAAAACTGTTTTTT
>.|TRBV2|.|TRBJ2-2
CASSGGPDTGELFF
TGTGCCAGCAGTGGGGGGCCCGACACCGGGGAGCTGTTTTTT
>once|TRBV5-1|.|TRBJ2-7
CASSLVRGEQYF
TGCGCCAGCAGCCTCGTTAGAGGGGAGCAGTACTTC
>few|TRBV30|.|TRBJ2-7
CAWSPDEWHGGEYEQYF
TGTGCCTGGAGTCCTGATGAGTGGCACGGGGGTGAGTACGAGCAGTACTTC
>once|TRBV7-2|.|TRBJ2-2
CASSLNRGELFF
TGTGCCAGCAGCTTAAACCGCGGGGAGCTGTTTTTT
>few|TRBV7-2|.|TRBJ1-4
CASSPQGDNEKLFF
TGTGCCAGCAGCCCACAGGGAGATAATGAAAAACTGTTTTTT
>once|TRBV5-1|.|TRBJ1-2
CASSQGGGYGYTF
TGCGCCAGCTCACAAGGAGGGGGCTATGGCTACACCTTC
>once|TRBV5-4|.|TRBJ1-1
CASTLDRNTEAFF
TGTGCCAGCACCTTGGACAGAAACACTGAAGCTTTCTTT
>.|TRBV7-6|.|TRBJ2-1
CASSLETSPYNEQFF
TGTGCCAGCAGCTTAGAGACTAGTCCCTACAATGAGCAGTTCTTC
>.|TRBV5-6|.|TRBJ2-7
CASSLEGPRRAYEQYF
TGTGCCAGCAGCTTGGAGGGTCCGAGGAGGGCTTACGAGCAGTACTTC
>.|TRBV4-2|.|TRBJ2-7
CASSPQGTSTYEQYF
TGTGCCAGCAGCCCACAGGGAACGAGCACCTACGAGCAGTACTTC
>.|TRBV6-5|TRBD1|TRBJ2-1
CASSYRRQGAYEQFF
TGTGCCAGCAGTTACCGGCGACAGGGGGCATATGAGCAGTTCTTC
>.|TRBV4-1|.|TRBJ2-7
CASSLSSGSPYEQYF
TGCGCCAGCAGCCTCTCATCCGGGAGTCCCTACGAGCAGTACTTC
>.|TRBV6-5|.|TRBJ2-5
CATPRREETQYF
TGTGCCACCCCACGGCGGGAAGAGACCCAGTACTTC
>.|TRBV10-3|.|TRBJ1-1
CAISSDGMNTEAFF
TGTGCCATCTCCTCGGACGGAATGAACACTGAAGCTTTCTTT
>few|TRBV6-1|.|TRBJ1-2
CASSPDSNYGYTF
TGTGCCAGCAGTCCAGACAGCAACTATGGCTACACCTTC
>.|TRBV6-1|TRBD2|TRBJ2-3
CASSDIWGGLGDTQYF
TGTGCCAGCAGTGATATTTGGGGGGGTCTTGGAGATACGCAGTATTTT
>once|TRBV29-1|TRBD2|TRBJ2-5
CSVVSGEETQYF
TGCAGCGTTGTTAGCGGGGAAGAGACCCAGTACTTC
>medium-sized|TRBV6-5|TRBD2|TRBJ2-1
CASSHSGGHYNEQFF
TGTGCCAGCAGTCATAGCGGGGGCCACTACAATGAGCAGTTCTTC
>few|TRBV6-1|.|TRBJ2-7
CASSENSGGHFSYEQYF
TGTGCCAGCAGTGAAAATAGTGGGGGACATTTCTCCTACGAGCAGTACTTC
>many|TRBV9|.|TRBJ1-5
CASSRYINQPQHF
TGTGCCAGCAGTAGATATATCAATCAGCCCCAGCATTTT
>few|TRBV25-1|TRBD2|TRBJ2-3
CASSEPRGSDTQYF
TGTGCCAGCAGTGAGCCGCGGGGGTCAGATACGCAGTATTTT
>few|TRBV5-4|.|TRBJ1-3
CASNNYSGNTIYF
TGTGCCAGCAACAATTACTCTGGAAACACCATATATTTT